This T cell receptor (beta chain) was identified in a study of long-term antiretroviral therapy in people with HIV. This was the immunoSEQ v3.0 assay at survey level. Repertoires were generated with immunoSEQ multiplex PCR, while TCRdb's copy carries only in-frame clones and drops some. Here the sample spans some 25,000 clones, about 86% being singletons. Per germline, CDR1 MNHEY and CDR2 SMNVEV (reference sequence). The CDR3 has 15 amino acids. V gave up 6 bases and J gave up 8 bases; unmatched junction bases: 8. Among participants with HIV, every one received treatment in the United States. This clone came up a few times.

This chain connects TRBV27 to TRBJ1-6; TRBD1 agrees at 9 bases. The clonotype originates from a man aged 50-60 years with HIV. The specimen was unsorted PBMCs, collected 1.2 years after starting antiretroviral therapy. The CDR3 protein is CASSPRDRGDSPLHF. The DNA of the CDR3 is TGTGCCAGCAGCCCCCGCGACAGGGGGGATTCACCCCTCCACTTT.